This TCR beta chain was found in a study of blood T cell repertoires in COVID-19. Turning to the study itself: Acute and convalescent COVID-19 samples came from the United States, Italy and Spain. Sources were T cells, B-cell-depleted T cells, or PBMCs; the material itself was cDNA or gDNA.

Original handling: Reference gene primer amplification gave nucleated cell count estimates. Here immunoSEQ multiplex PCR was the method, and the copy in TCRdb shows in-frame clones only, minus some. From that table come the V and J calls and clone size; the DNA was used to work out D and trimming. Of 300,000 to 400,000 clones in the sample, around 87% were seen once. Patients of the Seattle cohort, enrolled during active infection, were followed longitudinally. The germline CDR1 and CDR2 sequences are LNHDA and SQIVND (reference sequence). The CDR3 totals 15 residues. Trimming took 5 bases from V and 2 from J; bases not matched to a gene: 6.

The sequence was obtained from a woman in her 50s with COVID-19, enrolled during active disease. Sequenced input: peripheral blood. The gene calls are TRBV19 and TRBJ2-5; 9 positions match TRBD2. The CDR3 spells CASSEAGGWQETQYF. The CDR3 DNA follows: TGTGCCAGTAGTGAGGCGGGAGGGTGGCAAGAGACCCAGTACTTC.